What follows are 21 T cell receptor beta chains derived from one specimen sequenced in a study of T-cell memory formation after mild COVID-19. TCRdb reanalysed the 5' RACE reads using MiXCR and keeps one entry per CDR3 protein. Among roughly 400,000 distinct CDR3 sequences listed, approximately 24% were seen once. The sequenced material came from PBMCs or a T cell subset sorted from them (not recorded which). The receptors were gathered from an adult woman who had mild COVID-19 (a few samples of this study predate the infection). Cell type and time point are not known.

V and J are TRBV7-3 and TRBJ2-7; D possibly corresponds to TRBD1 (5 bases). The CDR3 runs 13 residues. Trimming pared 2 bases from V and 4 bases from J, leaving 9 bases between. Germline V gene lookup returns CDR1 SGHTA and CDR2 FQGTGA. CDR3 sequence reads: CASSLGALYEQYF. DNA of the CDR3: TGTGCCAGCAGCTTAGGGGCTCTTTACGAGCAGTACTTC. The full variable domain, in which reference TRBV7-3 and TRBJ2-7 provide the parts outside the CDR3, is GAGVSQTPSNKVTEKGKYVELRCDPISGHTALYWYRQSLGQGPEFLIYFQGTGAADDSGLPNDRFFAVRPEGSVSTLKIQRTERGDSAVYLCASSLGALYEQYFGPGTRLTVT.

This clonotype came up many times. The genes are TRBV19 and TRBJ2-2; 12 bases align to TRBD1. V lost 8 bases, J lost 7 bases, and 8 bases stayed unmatched. CDR1 and CDR2 (germline): LNHDA, SQIVND (reference sequence). The length of the CDR3 is 15 residues. CDR3 sequence (DNA): TGTGCCAGTCAATCCGGGACAGGGGGCGACGGGGAGCTGTTTTTT. This encodes CASQSGTGGDGELFF.

The chain has TRBV29-1 and TRBJ1-3, with 7 bases fitting TRBD1. There are 16 residues in the CDR3. CDR1 is SQVTM and CDR2 is ANQGSEA in the germline V gene. The junction had 12 bases not matched to a gene; V was cut back by 4 bases and J by 3 bases. DNA of the CDR3: TGCAGCGTTGCGACAGGGAGTTTTGTTGGTGGAAACACCATATATTTT. Encoded protein: CSVATGSFVGGNTIYF. Full variable domain (rest looked up from reference TRBV29-1 and TRBJ1-3): SAVISQKPSRDICQRGTSLTIQCQVDSQVTMMFWYRQQPGQSLTLIATANQGSEATYESGFVIDKFPISRPNLTFSTLTVSNMSPEDSSIYLCSVATGSFVGGNTIYFGEGSWLTVV.

The chain is built from TRBV10-3 and TRBJ1-5, with D unresolved. CDR3 length equals 15 residues. Trimming left V 6 bases short and J 2 bases short, with 14 bases between. Germline V gene lookup returns CDR1 ENHRY and CDR2 SYGVKD. The CDR3 region is CAISPAIRGNQPQHF. The CDR3 DNA reads TGTGCCATCAGCCCCGCGATCCGGGGCAATCAGCCCCAGCATTTT.

This clonotype was picked up a small number of times. This chain links TRBV3-1 with TRBJ2-7, with TRBD1 matching over 7 bases. CDR3 length: 15 residues. Germline values: CDR1 LGHDT, CDR2 YNNKEL (reference sequence). J gave up 7 bases and V 1 base, and 10 bases lay outside the gene matches. CDR3 protein: CASSQGRGQGREQYF. The CDR3 bases are TGTGCCAGCAGCCAAGGAAGGGGGCAGGGCCGAGAGCAGTACTTC.

The genes are TRBV2 and TRBJ1-1; D unresolved. This CDR3 spans 14 amino acids. Germline values: CDR1 SNHLY, CDR2 FYNNEI. V was clipped by 0 bases and J by 0 bases, with 5 bases between them. The CDR3 spells CASSEAEMNTEAFF. The CDR3 DNA reads TGTGCCAGCAGTGAAGCAGAAATGAACACTGAAGCTTTCTTT.

The chain has TRBV20-1 and TRBJ1-2, with D possibly matching TRBD1 (6 bases). With 3 bases removed from V and 2 bases from J, the gap between germline ends came to 16 bases. The CDR3 loop spans 15 amino acids. Germline CDR1 is DFQATT and CDR2 is SNEGSKA (reference sequence). CDR3 coding DNA: TGCAGTGCTAGGGGGACAATCGTCGGGAACTATGGCTACACCTTC. This sequence encodes CSARGTIVGNYGYTF.

The rearrangement links TRBV24-1 to TRBJ2-1, with a tentative D call TRBD1 (5 bases). CDR3 size: 14 residues. The V gene lost 5 bases and the J gene lost 6 bases, with 13 bases spanning the gap. Germline loops: CDR1 KGHDR, CDR2 SFDVKD. The CDR3 sequence is CATSAVGAINEQFF. The CDR3 bases are TGTGCCACCAGTGCTGTTGGGGCCATCAATGAGCAGTTCTTC.

This clonotype came up a few times. The chain employs TRBV6-2 or TRBV6-3 and TRBJ2-5; D perhaps matches TRBD1 (5 bases). This CDR3 contains 14 residues. CDR1 and CDR2 (germline): MNHEY, SVGEGT. The V and J ends lost 6 bases and 0 bases respectively, with 11 bases between them. The CDR3 nucleotides read TGTGCCAGCAGCGGACACCCAAACCAAGAGACCCAGTACTTC. Protein product: CASSGHPNQETQYF.

The chain has TRBV7-9 and TRBJ2-7; D unresolved. Germline CDR1 reads SEHNR; CDR2 reads FQNEAQ (reference sequence). The CDR3 contains 12 residues. Trimming cost V 4 bases and J 6 bases, with 10 bases left between them. The CDR3 DNA reads as TGTGCCAGCAGCTCCCTCTCGGGCGAGCAGTACTTC. Translation: CASSSLSGEQYF.

This clonotype was detected once. The chain recombines TRBV6-5 with TRBJ2-7, with D possibly matching TRBD1 (6 bases). This CDR3 has 14 residues. Germline V lookup: CDR1 MNHEY, CDR2 SVGAGI. Trimming left V 6 bases short and J 0 bases short, with 12 bases between. The CDR3 loop is CASSPGQISYEQYF. Here the CDR3 DNA reads TGTGCCAGCAGCCCCGGACAGATCTCCTACGAGCAGTACTTC.

The CDR3 DNA reads as TGTGCCAGCAGTTGGACAGGGGAGACAGATACGCAGTATTTT. Translating gives CASSWTGETDTQYF. The chain carries TRBV7-3 and TRBJ2-3; the match to TRBD1 covers 9 bases. V gave up 6 bases and J gave up 3 bases; unmatched junction bases: 4. Germline loops: CDR1 SGHTA, CDR2 FQGTGA. This CDR3 is 14 amino acids long.

J is TRBJ1-2 and V is TRBV7-9; D is possibly TRBD1 (5 bases). The CDR3 loop spans 20 amino acids. The ends were cut back, 4 bases at V and 1 base at J, with 28 bases in the middle. Germline CDR1 reads SEHNR; CDR2 reads FQNEAQ (reference sequence). The CDR3 nucleotides read TGTGCCAGCAGCTCCTATATCCTCGACAGCACAAGTACCGTTAACTATGGCTACACCTTC. Amino acids: CASSSYILDSTSTVNYGYTF.

At least ten counts were recorded for this clonotype. The chain carries TRBV7-9 and TRBJ2-7; 8 positions match TRBD1. V trimming: 4 bases; J trimming: 2 bases; junction bases outside the gene matches: 4. Germline V gene data show CDR1 as SEHNR and CDR2 as FQNEAQ (reference sequence). This CDR3 spans 14 amino acids. The CDR3 nucleotides read TGTGCCAGCAGCTCCCTACAGGGGGCCTACGAGCAGTACTTC. Translation gives CASSSLQGAYEQYF.

This clonotype was seen once. The chain employs TRBV24-1 and TRBJ2-3; no definite D call. Germline V gives CDR1 KGHDR, CDR2 SFDVKD. This CDR3 region has 16 residues. Trimming pared 5 bases from V and 2 bases from J, leaving 16 bases between. DNA of the CDR3: TGTGCCACCAGTGCCTCGCCGGGCCCCGACACAGATACGCAGTATTTT. It specifies CATSASPGPDTDTQYF.

This chain connects TRBV19 to TRBJ1-2, with D possibly matching TRBD1 (5 bases). This CDR3 contains 13 residues. V dropped 3 bases and J dropped 4 bases, with 9 bases sitting between them. Germline lookup yields CDR1 LNHDA and CDR2 SQIVND (reference sequence). CDR3 nucleotide sequence: TGTGCCAGTAGTATCGGCAGGGTCTATGGCTACACCTTC. Encoded protein: CASSIGRVYGYTF. Filled out from reference TRBV19 and TRBJ1-2, the complete variable domain reads DGGITQSPKYLFRKEGQNVTLSCEQNLNHDAMYWYRQDPGQGLRLIYYSQIVNDFQKGDIAEGYSVSREKKESFPLTVTSAQKNPTAFYLCASSIGRVYGYTFGSGTRLTVV.

This clonotype was picked up many times. The chain uses TRBV12-3 or TRBV12-4 and TRBJ1-1; TRBD1 aligns across 7 bases. The V and J ends lost 3 bases and 4 bases, in that order; junction bases with no gene match: 2. This CDR3 spans 13 amino acids. The CDR3 region has the DNA TGTGCCAGCAGTTTCGACAGGGTCACTGAAGCTTTCTTT. Its translation is CASSFDRVTEAFF.

The table lists this clonotype with a few counts. V usage is TRBV2 and J usage is TRBJ1-4, with a possible D match to TRBD1 (5 bases). With 1 base removed from V and 2 bases from J, the gap between germline ends came to 5 bases. In germline, CDR1 is SNHLY, CDR2 FYNNEI. This CDR3 comprises 14 residues. The CDR3 nucleotides read TGTGCCAGCAGTGAAGGACAGACTAATGAAAAACTGTTTTTT. Amino acid sequence: CASSEGQTNEKLFF.

This rearrangement joins TRBV9 to TRBJ2-7, with TRBD1 identical over 7 bases. Unmatched junction bases numbered 9, after V lost 4 bases and J lost 2 bases. CDR3 size: 15 residues. Germline V gene sequence: CDR1 SGDLS, CDR2 YYNGEE. This CDR3 is CASSTRDSRTYEQYF. The CDR3 bases are TGTGCCAGCAGCACCCGGGACAGCCGGACCTACGAGCAGTACTTC.

This clonotype occurred a few times. The chain carries TRBV2 and TRBJ1-1; D is unclear. CDR1 and CDR2 from the germline V gene are SNHLY and FYNNEI. V gave up 9 bases and J gave up 6 bases, with 11 bases separating them. This CDR3 has 11 residues. The CDR3 DNA is TGTGCCAGGTTTCGGCCTCCTGAAGCTTTCTTT. Its protein product is CARFRPPEAFF.

The chain recombines TRBV6-2 or TRBV6-3 with TRBJ2-3; 7 nucleotides line up with TRBD2. Trimming removed 5 bases from V and 2 bases from J; junction bases left unmatched: 4. Germline lookup yields CDR1 MNHEY and CDR2 SVGEGT. The CDR3 spans 14 residues. The CDR3 sequence: CASSGLVLTDTQYF. The CDR3 nucleotides are TGTGCCAGCAGTGGACTAGTCCTCACAGATACGCAGTATTTT.